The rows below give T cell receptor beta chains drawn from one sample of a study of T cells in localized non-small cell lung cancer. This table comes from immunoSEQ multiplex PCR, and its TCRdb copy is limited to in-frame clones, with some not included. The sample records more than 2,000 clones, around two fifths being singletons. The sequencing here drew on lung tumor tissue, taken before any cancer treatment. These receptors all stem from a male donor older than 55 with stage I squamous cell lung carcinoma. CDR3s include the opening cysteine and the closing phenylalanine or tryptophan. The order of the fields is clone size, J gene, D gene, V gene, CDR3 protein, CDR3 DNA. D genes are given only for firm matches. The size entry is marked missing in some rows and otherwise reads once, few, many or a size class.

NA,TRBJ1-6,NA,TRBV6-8,CASSLIRESPLHF,TGTGCCAGCAGTTTAATCAGGGAGTCACCCCTCCACTTT
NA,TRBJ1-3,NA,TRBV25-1,CAILTAGNTIYF,TGTGCCATCTTGACAGCTGGAAACACCATATATTTT
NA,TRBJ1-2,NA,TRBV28,CASGGPGQDYGYTF,TGTGCCAGCGGGGGACCGGGCCAGGACTATGGCTACACCTTC
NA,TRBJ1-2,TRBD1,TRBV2,CASSFDREGYTF,TGTGCCAGCAGTTTCGACAGGGAGGGCTACACCTTC
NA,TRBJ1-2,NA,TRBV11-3,CASSLGRGTRSYGYTF,TGTGCCAGCAGCTTAGGACGGGGGACGAGATCCTATGGCTACACCTTC
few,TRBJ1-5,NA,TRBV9,CATSALLGGTQPQHF,TGTGCCACCTCAGCGCTTTTAGGGGGTACTCAGCCCCAGCATTTT
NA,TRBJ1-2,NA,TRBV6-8,CASTLQGGDGYTF,TGTGCCAGCACTTTACAAGGGGGGGATGGCTACACCTTC
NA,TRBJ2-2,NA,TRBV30,CAWSVGSNTGELFF,TGTGCCTGGAGTGTAGGCTCGAACACCGGGGAGCTGTTTTTT
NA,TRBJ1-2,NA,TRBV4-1,CASSPDGNYGYTF,TGCGCCAGCAGCCCGGACGGCAACTATGGCTACACCTTC
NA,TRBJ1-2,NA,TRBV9,CASSPYREGYTF,TGTGCCAGCAGTCCATACAGGGAGGGCTACACCTTC
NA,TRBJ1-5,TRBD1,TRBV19,CASSSGTGGMSPQHF,TGTGCCAGTAGTTCTGGGACAGGGGGCATGTCGCCCCAGCATTTT
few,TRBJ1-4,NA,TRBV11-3,CASSFQGGWVEEKLFF,TGTGCCAGCAGCTTCCAGGGCGGCTGGGTGGAGGAAAAACTGTTTTTT
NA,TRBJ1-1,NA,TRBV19,CASTPGGFLRTEAFF,TGTGCCAGTACCCCCGGGGGCTTCCTGAGGACTGAAGCTTTCTTT